These 8 T cell receptor beta chains share one sample of origin, sequenced in a study of blood T cell repertoires in COVID-19. Libraries were prepared by immunoSEQ multiplex PCR; TCRdb keeps only in-frame clonotypes and omits some of them. The sample gives around 100,000 clones, about 90% of which show up once; more than 5% is in the top ten. The sequencing sample was made of peripheral blood. These receptors were collected from a human donor in a cohort sampled during active COVID-19.

J is TRBJ1-4 and V is TRBV27; weak D call: TRBD1 (5 bases). The CDR3 totals 12 residues. Between the trimmed V and J ends, which lost 5 bases and 8 bases, there was a span of 9 bases. Germline V gene lookup returns CDR1 MNHEY and CDR2 SMNVEV (reference sequence). CDR3 DNA: TGTGCCAGCAGTGGGGCTGGGGAAAAACTGTTTTTT. It codes for CASSGAGEKLFF.

The chain couples TRBV7-9 to TRBJ2-2, with 9 positions matching TRBD1. Germline-derived CDR1 and CDR2 are SEHNR and FQNEAQ (reference sequence). The CDR3 loop spans 16 amino acids. V shed 5 bases, J shed 4 bases, and the junction held 8 bases outside the gene matches. The CDR3: CASSPGTGKTTGELFF. CDR3 coding DNA: TGTGCCAGCAGCCCAGGGACAGGGAAGACCACCGGGGAGCTGTTTTTT.

The rearrangement joins TRBV9 to TRBJ2-7, with TRBD2 matching 8 bases. Germline assignment: CDR1 SGDLS and CDR2 YYNGEE. This CDR3 region has 16 residues. V lost 4 bases, J lost 3 bases, and 12 bases stayed unmatched. CDR3 residues: CASSTSGAGGFYEQYF. In nucleotides, the CDR3 is TGTGCCAGCAGCACAAGCGGGGCGGGAGGTTTCTACGAGCAGTACTTC. Complete variable domain (other parts from reference TRBV9 and TRBJ2-7): DSGVTQTPKHLITATGQRVTLRCSPRSGDLSVYWYQQSLDQGLQFLIQYYNGEERAKGNILERFSAQQFPDLHSELNLSSLELGDSALYFCASSTSGAGGFYEQYFGPGTRLTVT.

V is TRBV12-5 and J is TRBJ1-1; 7 positions agree with TRBD1. The CDR3 length is 15 residues. Trimming cost V 1 base and J 2 bases; bases outside gene matches: 4. Germline V gives CDR1 LGHNT, CDR2 FRNRAP. CDR3: CASGLAQGVNTEAFF. The CDR3 DNA reads as TGTGCTAGTGGTTTGGCCCAGGGGGTAAACACTGAAGCTTTCTTT.

This clone appeared a single time. This chain links TRBV11-3 with TRBJ2-5, with 7 nucleotides matching TRBD1. The V gene end was trimmed by 5 bases and the J gene end by 4 bases; junction bases not matched to a gene: 10. Germline CDR1 SGHNT, CDR2 YENEEA. There are 15 residues in the CDR3. CDR3 coding DNA: TGTGCCAGCAGCCGGCGAACAGGGGATGGAGAGACCCAGTACTTC. The encoded protein is CASSRRTGDGETQYF.

This chain links TRBV24-1 with TRBJ2-5; perhaps TRBD1 as D (6 bases). Trimming took 0 bases from V and 3 from J, leaving 7 bases between them. This CDR3 region has 14 residues. Germline-derived CDR1 and CDR2 are KGHDR and SFDVKD. The CDR3 DNA sequence: TGTGCCACCAGTGATTTGTCAGGGGAAGAGACCCAGTACTTC. It yields the protein CATSDLSGEETQYF.

This chain connects TRBV11-2 to TRBJ2-7; 7 positions agree with TRBD1. This CDR3 comprises 13 residues. Germline V gives CDR1 SGHAT, CDR2 FQNNGV. The J segment lost 7 bases and the V segment lost 4 bases, leaving 7 bases of the junction unmatched. CDR3 bases: TGTGCCAGCAGCTACGACAGGGTTGGGGAGCAGTACTTC. This sequence encodes CASSYDRVGEQYF. Complete variable domain (other parts from reference TRBV11-2 and TRBJ2-7): EAGVAQSPRYKIIEKRQSVAFWCNPISGHATLYWYQQILGQGPKLLIQFQNNGVVDDSQLPKDRFSAERLKGVDSTLKIQPAKLEDSAVYLCASSYDRVGEQYFGPGTRLTVT.

The CDR3 region is CASSVGSGPPEAFF. The CDR3 DNA reads TGTGCCAGCAGCGTAGGGTCAGGGCCCCCTGAAGCTTTCTTT. The chain couples TRBV9 to TRBJ1-1, with D perhaps matching TRBD1 (5 bases). V was pared by 0 bases and J by 6 bases, with 12 bases between. The germline gives CDR1 SGDLS, CDR2 YYNGEE. The CDR3 covers 14 residues.